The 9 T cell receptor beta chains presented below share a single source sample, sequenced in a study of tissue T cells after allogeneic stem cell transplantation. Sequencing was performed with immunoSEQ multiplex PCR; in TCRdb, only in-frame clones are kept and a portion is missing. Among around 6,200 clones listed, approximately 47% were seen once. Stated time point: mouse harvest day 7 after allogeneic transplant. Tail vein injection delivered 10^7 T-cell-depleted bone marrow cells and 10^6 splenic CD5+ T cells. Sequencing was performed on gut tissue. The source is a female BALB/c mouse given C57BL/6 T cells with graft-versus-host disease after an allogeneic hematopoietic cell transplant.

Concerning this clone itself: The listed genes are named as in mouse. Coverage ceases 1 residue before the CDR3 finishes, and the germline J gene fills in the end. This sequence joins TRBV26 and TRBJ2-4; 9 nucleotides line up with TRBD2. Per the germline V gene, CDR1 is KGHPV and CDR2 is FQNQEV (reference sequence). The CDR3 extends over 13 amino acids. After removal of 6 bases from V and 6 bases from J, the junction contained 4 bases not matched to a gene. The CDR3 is CASSYWGDNTLYF. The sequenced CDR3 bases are TGTGCCAGCAGCTACTGGGGGGACAACACCTTGTAC.

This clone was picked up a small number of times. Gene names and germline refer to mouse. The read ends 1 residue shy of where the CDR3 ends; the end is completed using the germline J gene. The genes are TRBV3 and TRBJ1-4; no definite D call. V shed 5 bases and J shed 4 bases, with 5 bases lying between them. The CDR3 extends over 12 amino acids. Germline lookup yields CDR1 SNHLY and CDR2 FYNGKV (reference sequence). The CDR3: CASSGLNERLFF. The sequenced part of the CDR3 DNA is TGTGCCAGCAGCGGTCTCAACGAAAGATTATTT.

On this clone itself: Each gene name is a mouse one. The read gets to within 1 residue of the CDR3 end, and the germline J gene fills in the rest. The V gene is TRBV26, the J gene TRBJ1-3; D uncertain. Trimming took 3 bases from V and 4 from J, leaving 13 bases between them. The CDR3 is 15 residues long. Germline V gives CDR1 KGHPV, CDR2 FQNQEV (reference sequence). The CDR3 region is CASSLTISRGNTLYF. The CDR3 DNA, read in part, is TGTGCCAGCAGTCTCACAATCTCTCGAGGAAATACGCTCTAT.

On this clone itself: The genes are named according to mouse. CDR3 DNA (partial): TGTGCCAGCAGCCGACAGAACCAGGCTCCGCTT. Translated: CASSRQNQAPL. The CDR3, in full, reads CASSRQNQAPLF. The chain carries TRBV26 and TRBJ1-5; D might be TRBD1 (5 bases). Read coverage stops 1 residue before the CDR3 terminus; the germline J gene supplies the remainder. Germline assignment: CDR1 KGHPV and CDR2 FQNQEV (reference sequence). CDR3 length: 12 residues. The V end was cut by 6 bases, the J end by 4 bases, with 7 bases between.

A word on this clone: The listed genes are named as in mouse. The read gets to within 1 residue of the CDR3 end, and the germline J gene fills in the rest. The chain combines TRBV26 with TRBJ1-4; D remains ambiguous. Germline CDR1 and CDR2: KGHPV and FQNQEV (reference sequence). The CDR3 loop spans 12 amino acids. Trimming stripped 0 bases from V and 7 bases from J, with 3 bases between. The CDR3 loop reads CASSLSSERLFF. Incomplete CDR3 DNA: TGTGCCAGCAGTCTGTCGTCCGAAAGATTATTT.

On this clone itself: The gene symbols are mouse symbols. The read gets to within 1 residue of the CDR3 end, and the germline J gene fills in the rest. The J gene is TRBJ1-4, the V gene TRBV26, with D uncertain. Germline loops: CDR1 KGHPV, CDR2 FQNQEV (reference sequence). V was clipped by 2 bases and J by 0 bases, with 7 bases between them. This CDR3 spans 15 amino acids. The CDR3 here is CASSLDWVSNERLFF. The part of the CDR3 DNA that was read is TGTGCCAGCAGTCTGGACTGGGTTTCCAACGAAAGATTATTT. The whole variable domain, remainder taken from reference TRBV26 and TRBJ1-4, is NSKVIQTPRYLVKGQGQKAKMRCIPEKGHPVVFWYQQNKNNEFKFLINFQNQEVLQQIDMTEKRFSAECPSNSPCSLEIQSSEAGDSALYLCASSLDWVSNERLFFGHGTKLSVL.

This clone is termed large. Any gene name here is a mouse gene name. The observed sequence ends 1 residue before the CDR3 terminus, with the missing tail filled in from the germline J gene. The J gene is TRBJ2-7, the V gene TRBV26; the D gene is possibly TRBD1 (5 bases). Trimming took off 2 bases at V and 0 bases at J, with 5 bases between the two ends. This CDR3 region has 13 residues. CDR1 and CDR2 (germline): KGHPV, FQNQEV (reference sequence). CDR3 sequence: CASSLQGSYEQYF. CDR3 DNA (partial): TGTGCCAGCAGTCTGCAGGGCTCCTATGAACAGTAC. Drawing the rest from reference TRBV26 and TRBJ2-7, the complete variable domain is NSKVIQTPRYLVKGQGQKAKMRCIPEKGHPVVFWYQQNKNNEFKFLINFQNQEVLQQIDMTEKRFSAECPSNSPCSLEIQSSEAGDSALYLCASSLQGSYEQYFGPGTRLTVL.

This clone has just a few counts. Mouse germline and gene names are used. CDR3 residues: CASSRTGGEQYF. The sequenced CDR3 bases are TGTGCCAGCAGTCGAACAGGGGGTGAACAGTAC. The rearrangement joins TRBV3 to TRBJ2-7; 8 bases align to TRBD1. The read comes to an end 1 residue before the CDR3 does, leaving the germline J gene to fill in the end. There are 12 residues in the CDR3. Trimming cost V 6 bases and J 6 bases; bases outside gene matches: 4. Germline assignment: CDR1 SNHLY and CDR2 FYNGKV (reference sequence).

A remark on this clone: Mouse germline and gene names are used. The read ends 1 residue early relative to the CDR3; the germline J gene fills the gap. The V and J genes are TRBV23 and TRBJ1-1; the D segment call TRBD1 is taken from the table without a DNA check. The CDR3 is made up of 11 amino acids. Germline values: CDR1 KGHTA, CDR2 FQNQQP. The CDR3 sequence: CSSRTGEKVFF. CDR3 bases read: TGCTCCAGCCGGACAGGGGAAAAAGTCTTC.